Described below is a single T cell receptor (beta chain) sequence and its context. Its cognate antigen is unknown. The data derive from a study of Ad26.COV2.S vaccination and SARS-CoV-2 variants. V was clipped by 7 bases and J by 4 bases, with 14 bases between them. In germline, CDR1 is SGHRS, CDR2 YFSETQ. The CDR3 consists of 13 residues. The method was immunoSEQ multiplex PCR; TCRdb's version includes in-frame clones alone and lacks a portion of them. The repertoire has approximately 340,000 clones, around 90% of them found once; the top ten carry about 3.9%. General observations from the study: Responses of spike-specific T cells (both CD8+ and CD4+) reportedly showed substantial breadth after vaccination. Comparability of non-spike TCR breadth was observed across vaccine and placebo recipients. Assessments of TCR breadth and depth may have underestimated the total T cell responses.

Sequenced here: peripheral blood, sampled after recovery from COVID-19. The chain is built from TRBV5-1 and TRBJ2-5; D is unclear. The clonotype comes from a human donor who had recovered from COVID-19. The CDR3 region has the DNA TGCGCCAGCGGCGCAAAAATGGGAGAGACCCAGTACTTC. As protein: CASGAKMGETQYF.